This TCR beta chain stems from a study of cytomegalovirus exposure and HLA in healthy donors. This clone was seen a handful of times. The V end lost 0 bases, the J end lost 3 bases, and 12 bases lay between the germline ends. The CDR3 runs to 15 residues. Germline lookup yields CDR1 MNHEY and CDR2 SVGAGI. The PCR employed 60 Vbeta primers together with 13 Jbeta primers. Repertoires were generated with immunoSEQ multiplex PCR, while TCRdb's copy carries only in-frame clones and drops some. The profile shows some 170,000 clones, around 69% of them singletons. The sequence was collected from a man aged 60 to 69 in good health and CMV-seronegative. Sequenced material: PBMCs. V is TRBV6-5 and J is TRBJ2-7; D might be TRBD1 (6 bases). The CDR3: CASSYSWDTLYEQYF. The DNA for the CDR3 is TGTGCCAGCAGTTACTCGTGGGACACGCTCTACGAGCAGTACTTC.